This T cell receptor (beta chain) was sequenced for a study of lymphopenia after photon versus proton radiotherapy. General study points: In patients who died, overall survival fell as post-nadir TCR diversity dropped more. Relative stability marked proton patients; photon patients lost diversity and naive cells.

Only one count was recorded for this clone. What it recognizes is unknown. Assay used: immunoSEQ multiplex PCR; TCRdb lists only in-frame clones, some missing. The sample comprises about 6,100 clones, approximately 90% of which are singletons, and approximately 12% rests with the top ten. CDR1 SGHAT and CDR2 FQNNGV come from the germline V gene. V lost 1 base to trimming and J lost 10 bases; unmatched junction nucleotides: 9. CDR3 length: 16 amino acids. This clonotype originated in a man aged 60 to 75 with cholangiocarcinoma. Source: peripheral blood, taken from a patient treated with photon-based radiotherapy. The V gene is TRBV11-2, the J gene TRBJ2-1, with 11 positions matching TRBD2. The CDR3, as DNA: TGTGCCAGCAGCTTAGCTTCTAGCGGGGGGATTAGAGAGCAGTTCTTC. This codes for CASSLASSGGIREQFF. Looking up the rest from reference TRBV11-2 and TRBJ2-1 gives the full variable domain: EAGVAQSPRYKIIEKRQSVAFWCNPISGHATLYWYQQILGQGPKLLIQFQNNGVVDDSQLPKDRFSAERLKGVDSTLKIQPAKLEDSAVYLCASSLASSGGIREQFFGPGTRLTVL.